One sample yielded the 29 T cell receptor beta chains listed below, sequenced in a study of T cell responses to AZD1222 COVID-19 vaccine. Only in-frame clones appear in the TCRdb table, and some are missing; sequencing was by immunoSEQ multiplex PCR. The repertoire includes about 160,000 clones, 85% to 90% of them detected once, and roughly 5.5% sits in the top ten. The sample consisted of peripheral blood, taken on day 0 of AZD1222 vaccination. The receptor set was obtained from an adult in good health.

The rearrangement joins TRBV11-1 to TRBJ1-1; 9 nucleotides agree with TRBD1. Germline V gene data show CDR1 as SGHAT and CDR2 as FQDESV (reference sequence). V lost 5 bases to trimming and J lost 4 bases; unmatched junction nucleotides: 5. CDR3 length equals 14 residues. The CDR3 sequence is CASSRQGVLTEAFF. The CDR3 nucleotides read TGTGCCAGCAGCCGACAGGGGGTCCTCACTGAAGCTTTCTTT.

J is TRBJ2-2 and V is TRBV5-4, with D possibly being TRBD1 or TRBD2 (5 bases each). CDR3 length equals 15 residues. V shed 4 bases and J shed 2 bases, with 12 bases lying between them. Looked up from germline, CDR1 is SGHNT and CDR2 is YYREEE (reference sequence). The CDR3 nucleotides read TGTGCCAGCAGCCCCGGGACCTTCAACACCGGGGAGCTGTTTTTT. This codes for CASSPGTFNTGELFF.

The chain links TRBV5-5 to TRBJ2-3; 8 bases line up with TRBD2. CDR3 size: 17 residues. Germline V lookup: CDR1 SGHKS, CDR2 YYEKEE (reference sequence). The junction had 9 bases not matched to a gene; V was cut back by 0 bases and J by 3 bases. The CDR3 DNA sequence: TGTGCCAGCAGCTTGGACCCAGCGGGAGTCGTGACAGATACGCAGTATTTT. This codes for CASSLDPAGVVTDTQYF.

The chain uses TRBV6-5 and TRBJ1-1; 8 bases map to TRBD1. Germline values: CDR1 MNHEY, CDR2 SVGAGI. The ends lost 2 bases at V and 1 base at J; junction bases unmatched: 3. This CDR3 region has 15 residues. CDR3: CASSYPGGQNTEAFF. CDR3 DNA: TGTGCCAGCAGTTACCCAGGGGGCCAGAACACTGAAGCTTTCTTT.

The chain recombines TRBV7-7 with TRBJ2-2; D is unclear. The CDR3 is made up of 15 amino acids. Trimming removed 0 bases at V and 2 bases at J, with 7 bases between. Germline V gene data show CDR1 as SSHAT and CDR2 as FNYEAQ (reference sequence). CDR3 bases: TGTGCCAGCAGCTTAGCCCCTGTTAACACCGGGGAGCTGTTTTTT. This encodes CASSLAPVNTGELFF. Combining the CDR3 with reference TRBV7-7 and TRBJ2-2 gives the whole variable domain GAGVSQSPRYKVTKRGQDVTLRCDPISSHATLYWYQQALGQGPEFLTYFNYEAQPDKSGLPSDRFSAERPEGSISTLTIQRTEQRDSAMYRCASSLAPVNTGELFFGEGSRLTVL.

The V gene is TRBV10-1, the J gene TRBJ2-7; possibly TRBD2 for D (6 bases). This CDR3 has 13 residues. Trimming cost V 4 bases and J 7 bases, with 14 bases left between them. The germline V gene encodes CDR1 WNHNN and CDR2 SYGVQD (reference sequence). CDR3 nucleotides: TGCGCCAGCAGTGGGGAGGTCCCATGGGAGCAGTACTTC. Protein sequence: CASSGEVPWEQYF.

This rearrangement joins TRBV7-2 to TRBJ1-2, with a weak D call TRBD1 (6 bases). Trimming removed 0 bases at V and 8 bases at J, with 16 bases between. The CDR3 is 15 amino acids. The V gene's germline CDR1 is SGHTA and CDR2 FQGNSA. The CDR3 region has the DNA TGTGCCAGCAGCTTAGCGAACACCCAACAGGGCGGCTACACCTTC. Encoded protein: CASSLANTQQGGYTF.

A single count supports this clone. V usage is TRBV7-8 and J usage is TRBJ1-2; perhaps TRBD1 as D (5 bases). The germline CDR1 and CDR2 sequences are SGHVS and FQNEAQ. Trimming cost V 5 bases and J 4 bases, with 8 bases left between them. CDR3 length equals 12 residues. The CDR3 region has the DNA TGTGCCAGCAGCCGGGACGGCTATGGCTACACCTTC. Its protein product is CASSRDGYGYTF.

V and J are TRBV7-3 and TRBJ2-2; weak D call: TRBD1 (6 bases). CDR1 and CDR2 (germline): SGHTA, FQGTGA. This CDR3 contains 18 residues. Between the trimmed V and J ends, which lost 2 bases and 4 bases, there was a span of 20 bases. CDR3 in DNA: TGTGCCAGCAGCTTACTCGGCCCCATACAGGGTTCCACCGGGGAGCTGTTTTTT. Translating it yields CASSLLGPIQGSTGELFF.

V usage is TRBV6-2 or TRBV6-3 and J usage is TRBJ2-3; no reliable D call. The germline V gene has CDR1 MNHEY and CDR2 SVGEGT. V lost 5 bases, J lost 8 bases, and 23 bases lay in between. This CDR3 comprises 16 residues. The CDR3 here is CASSSPFRERSGTQYF. The CDR3 DNA follows: TGTGCCAGCAGTAGCCCTTTCCGCGAGAGGAGTGGTACGCAGTATTTT.

V usage is TRBV4-2 and J usage is TRBJ1-5; no reliable D call. V gave up 0 bases and J gave up 5 bases, with 5 bases separating them. This CDR3 has 13 amino acids. The germline gives CDR1 LGHNA, CDR2 YNFKEQ. CDR3 loop: CASSQDIDQPQHF. In DNA, the CDR3 is TGTGCCAGCAGCCAAGATATCGATCAGCCCCAGCATTTT.

V is TRBV9 and J is TRBJ2-2; D not resolved. This CDR3 spans 13 amino acids. Germline loops: CDR1 SGDLS, CDR2 YYNGEE. The V and J ends lost 4 bases and 5 bases respectively, with 9 bases between them. CDR3 residues: CASSPLTTGELFF. The CDR3 region has the DNA TGTGCCAGCAGCCCCCTTACGACCGGGGAGCTGTTTTTT.

The V call is TRBV27, the J call TRBJ1-1; D is possibly TRBD1 (5 bases). The length of the CDR3 is 14 residues. Trimming shortened V by 3 bases and J by 1 base, and 9 bases separated the two germline ends. Germline assignment: CDR1 MNHEY and CDR2 SMNVEV (reference sequence). CDR3 nucleotides: TGTGCCAGCAGTTTTACAGGAGCGAACACTGAAGCTTTCTTT. As protein: CASSFTGANTEAFF.

The chain has TRBV7-2 and TRBJ2-7; 8 nucleotides line up with TRBD1. The CDR3 runs to 18 residues. CDR1 and CDR2 from the germline V gene are SGHTA and FQGNSA. V lost 0 bases to trimming and J lost 1 base; unmatched junction nucleotides: 11. The CDR3: CASSLASGTGTLSYEQYF. The DNA for the CDR3 is TGTGCCAGCAGCTTAGCCTCCGGGACAGGCACGCTATCCTACGAGCAGTACTTC.

The chain is built from TRBV15 and TRBJ1-1; D is uncertain. V lost 3 bases and J lost 11, with 25 bases in between. The germline CDR1 and CDR2 sequences are LNHNV and YYDKDF (reference sequence). The CDR3 runs to 16 residues. This CDR3 is CATSSPTDGFLGPAFF. As DNA, the CDR3 is TGTGCCACCAGCAGTCCGACCGACGGGTTTTTGGGCCCCGCTTTCTTT.

This rearrangement joins TRBV6-5 to TRBJ1-2, with 8 bases identical to TRBD1. The CDR3 has 14 residues. Germline V gene lookup returns CDR1 MNHEY and CDR2 SVGAGI. The trim removed 6 bases at V and 2 bases at J, leaving 5 bases unmatched. This chain's CDR3 is CASSYGQGNYGYTF. In nucleotides, the CDR3 is TGTGCCAGCAGCTACGGACAGGGCAACTATGGCTACACCTTC.

The chain uses TRBV9 and TRBJ1-5, with unresolved D. Between the trimmed V and J ends, which lost 5 bases and 1 base, there was a span of 10 bases. CDR1 and CDR2 (germline): SGDLS, YYNGEE. This CDR3 is 14 amino acids long. CDR3: CASSTDGSNQPQHF. The CDR3 DNA reads TGTGCCAGCAGTACAGACGGAAGCAATCAGCCCCAGCATTTT.

This clone was counted only a few times. This rearrangement joins TRBV15 to TRBJ1-2; D not resolved. Germline lookup yields CDR1 LNHNV and CDR2 YYDKDF (reference sequence). V was clipped by 0 bases and J by 0 bases, with 8 bases between them. The CDR3 contains 15 residues. CDR3 residues: CATSRDQRTNYGYTF. The CDR3 bases are TGTGCCACCAGCAGAGATCAGAGAACTAACTATGGCTACACCTTC.

This clone was observed once. The chain uses TRBV6-1 and TRBJ1-3; D is perhaps TRBD1 (5 bases). The CDR3 extends over 16 amino acids. CDR1 is MNHNS and CDR2 is SASEGT in the germline V gene. The germline V and J ends were trimmed by 4 bases and 4 bases, with 17 bases remaining between them. The CDR3 protein is CASSGTAEGAGNTIYF. Here the CDR3 DNA reads TGTGCCAGCAGTGGAACCGCTGAAGGGGCGGGAAACACCATATATTTT.

The chain uses TRBV5-1 and TRBJ2-3; D gene uncertain. Germline V gene sequence: CDR1 SGHRS, CDR2 YFSETQ. This CDR3 spans 12 amino acids. V was cut by 4 bases and J by 6 bases, with 9 bases left in between. The CDR3 DNA sequence: TGCGCCAGCAGCACCTCCAGGGATACGCAGTATTTT. It is translated as CASSTSRDTQYF.

The chain carries TRBV30 and TRBJ2-1, with D uncertain. With 2 bases removed from V and 1 base from J, the gap between germline ends came to 3 bases. CDR1 GTSNPN and CDR2 SVGIG come from the germline V gene (reference sequence). The CDR3 contains 12 residues. The CDR3 nucleotides read TGTGCCTGGAGTCGATCCTACAATGAGCAGTTCTTC. It encodes CAWSRSYNEQFF. Using reference TRBV30 and TRBJ2-1 for the parts outside the CDR3, the full variable domain is SQTIHQWPATLVQPVGSPLSLECTVEGTSNPNLYWYRQAAGRGLQLLFYSVGIGQISSEVPQNLSASRPQDRQFILSSKKLLLSDSGFYLCAWSRSYNEQFFGPGTRLTVL.

V gene TRBV3-1 (or the pseudogene TRBV3-2) combines with J gene TRBJ2-5, with D uncertain. The CDR3 loop spans 12 amino acids. The V end lost 0 bases, the J end lost 4 bases, and 3 bases lay between the germline ends. The V gene's germline CDR1 is LGHDT and CDR2 YNNKEL (reference sequence). Here the CDR3 DNA reads TGTGCCAGCAGCCAAGAGTCAGAGACCCAGTACTTC. It specifies CASSQESETQYF.

The chain employs TRBV11-3 and TRBJ2-3; D remains ambiguous. The CDR3 is made up of 17 amino acids. Trimming stripped 1 base from V and 2 bases from J, with 16 bases between. CDR1 SGHNT and CDR2 YENEEA come from the germline V gene. Written as DNA, the CDR3 is TGTGCCAGCAGCTTAGCGGGCAGTAGCCACAACACAGATACGCAGTATTTT. Its protein product is CASSLAGSSHNTDTQYF.

The rearrangement joins TRBV7-2 to TRBJ1-2; TRBD1 matches at 7 bases. The CDR3 consists of 18 residues. V was clipped by 5 bases and J by 8 bases; unmatched bases: 23. CDR1 is SGHTA and CDR2 is FQGNSA in the germline V gene. CDR3 region: CASSPRPGTDNYRGGYTF. The CDR3 nucleotides read TGTGCCAGCAGCCCGCGGCCCGGGACAGATAATTACAGGGGCGGCTACACCTTC.

The rearrangement joins TRBV27 to TRBJ1-2; the D gene is possibly TRBD1 (5 bases). Between the trimmed V and J ends, which lost 2 bases and 2 bases, there was a span of 12 bases. Germline loops: CDR1 MNHEY, CDR2 SMNVEV (reference sequence). The length of the CDR3 is 15 residues. The CDR3 sequence: CASSLRQNVNYGYTF. CDR3 nucleotides: TGTGCCAGCAGTTTACGACAGAACGTAAACTATGGCTACACCTTC.

The chain has TRBV29-1 and TRBJ2-1; no clear D gene. Germline-derived CDR1 and CDR2 are SQVTM and ANQGSEA. This CDR3 comprises 13 residues. V was cut by 5 bases and J by 2 bases, with 10 bases left in between. The CDR3 spells CSVLENPYNEQFF. The CDR3 DNA sequence: TGCAGCGTTTTAGAAAACCCCTACAATGAGCAGTTCTTC.

The chain couples TRBV4-1 to TRBJ2-7; D might be TRBD1 (6 bases). The CDR3 is 15 residues long. Trimming took off 1 base at V and 6 bases at J, with 16 bases between the two ends. From germline, CDR1 is MGHRA and CDR2 YSYEKL. The CDR3 nucleotides are TGCGCCAGCAGCCAAGCAAACACAGGGATCGGCGAGCAGTACTTC. Residues: CASSQANTGIGEQYF.

The chain carries TRBV5-1 and TRBJ1-1, with a possible D match to TRBD1 (5 bases). Trimming cost V 0 bases and J 3 bases, with 12 bases left between them. Germline CDR1 SGHRS, CDR2 YFSETQ. There are 15 residues in the CDR3. The CDR3 loop reads CASSLEWGDDTEAFF. Here the CDR3 DNA reads TGCGCCAGCAGCTTGGAATGGGGGGATGACACTGAAGCTTTCTTT.

V is TRBV6-5 and J is TRBJ1-5, with D uncertain. The CDR3 has 12 residues. Germline V gives CDR1 MNHEY, CDR2 SVGAGI. V was pared by 5 bases and J by 4 bases, with 6 bases between. The CDR3 sequence is CASSTLNQPQHF. Written as DNA, the CDR3 is TGTGCCAGCAGTACCCTTAATCAGCCCCAGCATTTT.